These T cell receptor beta chains were read from a single sample in a study of blood T cell repertoires in COVID-19. Clones were read by immunoSEQ multiplex PCR, and TCRdb kept only the in-frame ones, dropping some. This sample has about 110,000 clones; less than 85% occur once, and the top ten carry less than 4%. Specimen: peripheral blood. The source of these receptors is a woman aged 80 or over with acute or convalescent COVID-19. The CDR3 runs from the conserved cysteine through the conserved F or W. D genes are given only for firm matches. Clone size is stated in some rows and not others, as once, few, many or a class when expanded.

D	V	size	J	DNA	CDR3
TRBD2	TRBV15	few	TRBJ2-3	TGTGCCACCAGACAGGGACAGAGACTAGCGGGGCACACAGATACGCAGTATTTT	CATRQGQRLAGHTDTQYF
NA	TRBV29-1	NA	TRBJ1-2	TGCAGCGTTGTCGCAGGGGACTATGGCTACACCTTC	CSVVAGDYGYTF
TRBD2	TRBV5-5	NA	TRBJ2-7	TGTGCCAGCAGCTTGTCGGGAGGGGTGATAGTCGAGCAGTACTTC	CASSLSGGVIVEQYF
TRBD1	TRBV6-5	few	TRBJ2-7	TGTGCCAGCAGCGCGACAGGGACGGGTGAGCAGTACTTC	CASSATGTGEQYF
NA	TRBV19	NA	TRBJ1-5	TGTGCCAGTTCCAGGGGTATGGATCAGCCCCAGCATTTT	CASSRGMDQPQHF
NA	TRBV19	NA	TRBJ1-5	TGTGCCAGTAGCCGGGATGGCCGTATATATAGCAATCAGCCCCAGCATTTT	CASSRDGRIYSNQPQHF
TRBD2	TRBV2	once	TRBJ2-1	TGTGCCAGCGGACTAGCGGGGAGTTACAATGAGCAGTTCTTC	CASGLAGSYNEQFF
TRBD1	TRBV3-1/TRBV3-2	NA	TRBJ2-3	TGTGCCAGCAGCCAAGAGGACAGGGGAAGGGGGGCTAGCACAGATACGCAGTATTTT	CASSQEDRGRGASTDTQYF
TRBD1	TRBV5-1	NA	TRBJ1-2	TGCGCCAGCAGCTGGGGACAGGGGGACCTAGCTAACTATGGCTACACCTTC	CASSWGQGDLANYGYTF
TRBD2	TRBV19	NA	TRBJ2-5	TGTGCCAGTAAGAACGGGGGGGCCCTTCAAGAGACCCAGTACTTC	CASKNGGALQETQYF
TRBD1	TRBV18	NA	TRBJ2-2	TGTGCCAGCTCACCCAATACCGGGACAGTTAACGGGGAGCTGTTTTTT	CASSPNTGTVNGELFF
TRBD1	TRBV27	NA	TRBJ2-5	TGTGCCAGCAGTCTGTTAACAGGGGGCAGAGAGACCCAGTACTTC	CASSLLTGGRETQYF
TRBD2	TRBV7-2	NA	TRBJ2-5	TGTGCCAGCAGCCGGGGGGGGTACCAAGAGACCCAGTACTTC	CASSRGGYQETQYF
NA	TRBV20-1	NA	TRBJ2-5	TGCAGTGCTAGTGGGACTTCGGAGACCCAGTACTTC	CSASGTSETQYF
NA	TRBV19	NA	TRBJ1-1	TGTGCCAGTAGGCGACAGGCCCGTGAGAACACTGAAGCTTTCTTT	CASRRQARENTEAFF
NA	TRBV9	NA	TRBJ2-5	TGTGCCAGCAGCGTAGCTAACCAAGAGACCCAGTACTTC	CASSVANQETQYF
TRBD1	TRBV18	NA	TRBJ1-1	TGTGCCAGCTCACCGCAGCTCGAGGGGGCAAGGACTGAAGCTTTCTTT	CASSPQLEGARTEAFF
NA	TRBV4-3	NA	TRBJ2-7	TGCGCCAGCAGCCAAGCTTGGCCGGGTGGGGAGCAGTACTTC	CASSQAWPGGEQYF
NA	TRBV7-6	NA	TRBJ2-2	TGTGCCAGCAGCTTAGGGGGGCCGAACACCGGGGAGCTGTTTTTT	CASSLGGPNTGELFF
TRBD1	TRBV18	NA	TRBJ1-5	TGTGCCAGCTCACCACTATGGGACAGGGGGTTACCCCAGCATTTT	CASSPLWDRGLPQHF
TRBD1	TRBV3-1/TRBV3-2	NA	TRBJ1-3	TGTGCCAGCAGCCAAGGGTACAGGGGTGGTGGAAACACCATATATTTT	CASSQGYRGGGNTIYF
TRBD1	TRBV18	once	TRBJ1-4	TGTGCCAGCTCATCCCGGGACAGCAATGAAAAACTGTTTTTT	CASSSRDSNEKLFF
TRBD2	TRBV5-1	NA	TRBJ2-1	TGCGCCAGCAGGCCCCGGACTAGCTCCTACAATGAGCAGTTCTTC	CASRPRTSSYNEQFF
TRBD1	TRBV7-9	NA	TRBJ1-4	TGTGCCAGCAGCTTGCGGGGACAGGGTAGTGAAAAACTGTTTTTT	CASSLRGQGSEKLFF
NA	TRBV24-1	NA	TRBJ1-2	TGTGCCACCAGTGATGAGGCCTCAGGGGCGCACTATGGCTACACCTTC	CATSDEASGAHYGYTF
NA	TRBV14	NA	TRBJ1-2	TGTGCCAGCAGCCCATCAGGGTCATCCGGCTACACCTTC	CASSPSGSSGYTF
NA	TRBV6-5	few	TRBJ1-5	TGTGCCAGCGGCCGTGAGGCGTATAGCAATCAGCCCCAGCATTTT	CASGREAYSNQPQHF
TRBD1	TRBV6-1	NA	TRBJ2-7	TGTGCCAGCAGTGAATACAGGGGAAGACACTACGAGCAGTACTTC	CASSEYRGRHYEQYF
TRBD2	TRBV6-2/TRBV6-3	NA	TRBJ2-1	TGTGCCAGCAGTCGGTTAGCGGGAGGGCCGAATGAGCAGTTCTTC	CASSRLAGGPNEQFF
TRBD2	TRBV29-1	NA	TRBJ2-7	TGCAGCGCCCGTCCGGGGAGGGGCTCCTACGAGCAGTACTTC	CSARPGRGSYEQYF
TRBD1	TRBV19	NA	TRBJ1-3	TGTGCCAGTAGTGACACCGGGACAGGGACTGGAAACACCATATATTTT	CASSDTGTGTGNTIYF
NA	TRBV6-5	NA	TRBJ1-3	TGTGCCAGCAGTTACTCCCTCTCTGGAAACACCATATATTTT	CASSYSLSGNTIYF
NA	TRBV4-2	NA	TRBJ1-4	TGTGCCAGCAGCCAAGATGATTTCAGGCGGGGAAAACTGTTTTTT	CASSQDDFRRGKLFF
NA	TRBV20-1	NA	TRBJ2-3	TGCAGTGTGAGTTTGGATACGCAGTATTTT	CSVSLDTQYF
TRBD1	TRBV3-1/TRBV3-2	NA	TRBJ1-5	TGTGCCAGCAGCCCGGGACAGGGGGGCGGACAGCCCCAGCATTTT	CASSPGQGGGQPQHF
TRBD1	TRBV18	NA	TRBJ1-1	TGTGCCAGCTCACCACCAGGGACAGCGGTCACGAACACTGAAGCTTTCTTT	CASSPPGTAVTNTEAFF
NA	TRBV24-1	NA	TRBJ1-4	TGTGCCACCAGTGATTTGACAGACCCGCCTAATGAAAAACTGTTTTTT	CATSDLTDPPNEKLFF
NA	TRBV7-3	NA	TRBJ2-2	TGTGCCAGCAGCCGGGATCTCGACGGCACCGGGGAGCTGTTTTTT	CASSRDLDGTGELFF
NA	TRBV3-1/TRBV3-2	NA	TRBJ2-3	TGTGCCAGCAACTGGACCCTTCCCAGGGGACCGACAGATACGCAGTATTTT	CASNWTLPRGPTDTQYF
NA	TRBV6-5	NA	TRBJ2-7	TGTGCCAGCAGCCGAAGTACAGGATCTCAGTACTTC	CASSRSTGSQYF
NA	TRBV11-2	NA	TRBJ1-1	TGTGCCAGCTCGCCGGGGACACAACACCCGCTAGGCACTGAAGCTTTCTTT	CASSPGTQHPLGTEAFF
NA	TRBV7-9	NA	TRBJ2-3	TGTGCCAGCAGCTCAGAACAGGGTACGCAGTATTTT	CASSSEQGTQYF
NA	TRBV6-5	once	TRBJ1-1	TGTGCCAGCAGTTCCCTCGGGAGGATCGGCACTGAAGCTTTCTTT	CASSSLGRIGTEAFF
NA	TRBV7-3	NA	TRBJ1-1	TGTGCCAGCAGCGCGACCGGACAGAACACTGAAGCTTTCTTT	CASSATGQNTEAFF
TRBD1	TRBV7-2	NA	TRBJ1-6	TGTGCCAGCAGCCCTCAGACAGGGACCAATTCACCCCTCCACTTT	CASSPQTGTNSPLHF
NA	TRBV11-2	NA	TRBJ2-7	TGTGCCAGCAGCTGGGCCGGGACACGGAACGCATACGAGCAGTACTTC	CASSWAGTRNAYEQYF
TRBD1	TRBV18	once	TRBJ2-2	TGTGCCAGCTCACCACCCGGGACAGGGTCCACCGGGGAGCTGTTTTTT	CASSPPGTGSTGELFF
NA	TRBV3-1/TRBV3-2	NA	TRBJ2-7	TGTGCCAGCAGCCAAGAAGGACAGCTTTACGAGCAGTACTTC	CASSQEGQLYEQYF
TRBD1	TRBV6-5	NA	TRBJ2-1	TGTGCCAGCACCATCGGGACAGGGGACAATGAGCAGTTCTTC	CASTIGTGDNEQFF
TRBD1	TRBV3-1/TRBV3-2	NA	TRBJ2-5	TGTGCCAGTAGACAGGACAGGGGGGAACAGACCCAGTACTTC	CASRQDRGEQTQYF
NA	TRBV11-2	NA	TRBJ2-5	TGTGCCAGCAGCTTAATAGGGGGTGGCTGGGAGACCCAGTACTTC	CASSLIGGGWETQYF